The source of this T cell receptor beta chain is a study of blood T cells in healthy people across ages. This clonotype was recorded many times. CDR1 SGHDN and CDR2 FVKESK come from the germline V gene. V shed 3 bases, J shed 2 bases, and the junction held 3 bases outside the gene matches. The CDR3 has 14 residues. Through a sample-barcoded 5' primer and a J-beta primer mix, a second PCR was run for roughly 7 to 12 cycles. A single record per CDR3 protein comes from TCRdb applying MiXCR to the 5' RACE reads. The sample comprises about 730,000 distinct CDR3 sequences, 43% of which are singletons, and roughly 20% rests with the top ten.

The chain links TRBV14 to TRBJ2-7; TRBD1 aligns across 8 bases. The receptor's source is an older woman in good health. The sample taken for sequencing was blood. The CDR3 here is CASSQGTGAYEQYF. CDR3 DNA sequence: TGTGCCAGCAGCCAGGGGACAGGAGCCTACGAGCAGTACTTC.